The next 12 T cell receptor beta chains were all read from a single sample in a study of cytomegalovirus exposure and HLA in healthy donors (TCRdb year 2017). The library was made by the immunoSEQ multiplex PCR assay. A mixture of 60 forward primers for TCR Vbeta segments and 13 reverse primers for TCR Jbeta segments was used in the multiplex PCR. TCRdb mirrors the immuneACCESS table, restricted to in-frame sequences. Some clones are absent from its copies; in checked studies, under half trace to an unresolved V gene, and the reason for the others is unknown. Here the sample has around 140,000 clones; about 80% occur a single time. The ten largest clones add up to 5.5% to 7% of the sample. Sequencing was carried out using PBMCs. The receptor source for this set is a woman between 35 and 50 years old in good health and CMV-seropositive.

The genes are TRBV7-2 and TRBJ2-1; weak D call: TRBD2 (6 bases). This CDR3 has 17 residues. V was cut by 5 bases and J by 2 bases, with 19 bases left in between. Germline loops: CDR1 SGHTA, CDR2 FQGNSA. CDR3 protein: CASSPRGSGGPYNEQFF. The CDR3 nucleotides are TGTGCCAGCAGCCCCCGGGGTAGCGGAGGCCCCTACAATGAGCAGTTCTTC. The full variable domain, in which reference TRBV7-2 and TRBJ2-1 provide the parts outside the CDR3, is GAGVSQSPSNKVTEKGKDVELRCDPISGHTALYWYRQSLGQGLEFLIYFQGNSAPDKSGLPSDRFSAERTGGSVSTLTIQRTQQEDSAVYLCASSPRGSGGPYNEQFFGPGTRLTVL.

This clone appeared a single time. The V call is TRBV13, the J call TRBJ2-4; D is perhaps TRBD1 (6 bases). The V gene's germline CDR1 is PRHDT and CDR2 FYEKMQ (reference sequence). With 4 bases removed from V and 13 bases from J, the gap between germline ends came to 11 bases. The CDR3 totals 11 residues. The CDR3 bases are TGTGCCAGCAGCTGGCTGGACAGACAGTACTTC. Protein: CASSWLDRQYF.

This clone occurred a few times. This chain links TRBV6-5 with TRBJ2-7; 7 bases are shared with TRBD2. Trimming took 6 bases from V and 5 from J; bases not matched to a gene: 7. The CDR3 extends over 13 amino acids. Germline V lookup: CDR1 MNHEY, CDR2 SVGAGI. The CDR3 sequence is CASRRDYTHEQYF. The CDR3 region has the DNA TGTGCCAGCAGACGGGACTATACGCACGAGCAGTACTTC.

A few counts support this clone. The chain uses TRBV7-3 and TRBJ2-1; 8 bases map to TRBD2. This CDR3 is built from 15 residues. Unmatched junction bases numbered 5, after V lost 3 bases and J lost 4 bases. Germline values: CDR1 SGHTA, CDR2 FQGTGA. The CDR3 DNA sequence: TGTGCCAGCAGCTTCAGCGGGAGTTATTACAATGAGCAGTTCTTC. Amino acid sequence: CASSFSGSYYNEQFF.

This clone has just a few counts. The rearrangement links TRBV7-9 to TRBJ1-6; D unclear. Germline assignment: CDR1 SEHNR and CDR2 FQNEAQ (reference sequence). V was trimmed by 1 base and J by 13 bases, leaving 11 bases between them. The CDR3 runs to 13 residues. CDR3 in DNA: TGTGCCAGCAGCTTAGTGGAGGGATATCCCCTCCACTTT. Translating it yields CASSLVEGYPLHF.

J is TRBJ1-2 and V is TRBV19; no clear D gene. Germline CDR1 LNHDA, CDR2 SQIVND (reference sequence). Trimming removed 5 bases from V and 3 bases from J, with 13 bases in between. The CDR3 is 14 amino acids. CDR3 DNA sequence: TGTGCCAGTAGTCCCGCAGGCTCGGACTATGGCTACACCTTC. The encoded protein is CASSPAGSDYGYTF.

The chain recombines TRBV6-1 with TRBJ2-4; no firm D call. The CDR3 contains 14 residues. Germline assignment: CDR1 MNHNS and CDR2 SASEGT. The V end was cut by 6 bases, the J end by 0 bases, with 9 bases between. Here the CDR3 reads CASRLVLAKNIQYF. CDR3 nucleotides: TGTGCCAGCAGGCTAGTACTAGCCAAAAACATTCAGTACTTC.

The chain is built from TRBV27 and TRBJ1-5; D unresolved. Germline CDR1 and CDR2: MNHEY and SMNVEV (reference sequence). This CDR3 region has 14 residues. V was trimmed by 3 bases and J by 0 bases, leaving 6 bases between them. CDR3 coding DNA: TGTGCCAGCAGTTTCAGGATTAGCAATCAGCCCCAGCATTTT. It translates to CASSFRISNQPQHF.

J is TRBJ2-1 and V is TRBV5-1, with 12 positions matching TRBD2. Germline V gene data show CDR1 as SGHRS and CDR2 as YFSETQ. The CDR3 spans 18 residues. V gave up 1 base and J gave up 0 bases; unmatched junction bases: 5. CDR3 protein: CASSLLLAGGISYNEQFF. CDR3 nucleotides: TGCGCCAGCAGCTTGTTACTAGCGGGAGGCATCTCCTACAATGAGCAGTTCTTC.

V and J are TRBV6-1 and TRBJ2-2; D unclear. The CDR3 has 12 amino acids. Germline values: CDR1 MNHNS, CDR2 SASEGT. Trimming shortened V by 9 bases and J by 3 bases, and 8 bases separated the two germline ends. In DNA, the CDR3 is TGTGCCAGGGGTAGCTACACCGGGGAGCTGTTTTTT. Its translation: CARGSYTGELFF.

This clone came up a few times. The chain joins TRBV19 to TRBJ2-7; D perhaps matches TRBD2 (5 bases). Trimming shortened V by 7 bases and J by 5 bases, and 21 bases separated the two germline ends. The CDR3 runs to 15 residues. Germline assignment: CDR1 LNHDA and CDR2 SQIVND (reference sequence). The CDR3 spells CASKPGPGILDEQYF. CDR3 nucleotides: TGTGCCAGTAAACCTGGGCCGGGGATCCTGGACGAGCAGTACTTC.

The CDR3 DNA sequence: TGTGCCAGCAGCAACGGGTTCTCTGGAAACACCATATATTTT. This encodes CASSNGFSGNTIYF. V gene TRBV6-5 combines with J gene TRBJ1-3; D unclear. The CDR3 contains 14 residues. The germline V and J ends were trimmed by 6 bases and 0 bases, with 9 bases remaining between them. CDR1 is MNHEY, CDR2 SVGAGI, per germline.